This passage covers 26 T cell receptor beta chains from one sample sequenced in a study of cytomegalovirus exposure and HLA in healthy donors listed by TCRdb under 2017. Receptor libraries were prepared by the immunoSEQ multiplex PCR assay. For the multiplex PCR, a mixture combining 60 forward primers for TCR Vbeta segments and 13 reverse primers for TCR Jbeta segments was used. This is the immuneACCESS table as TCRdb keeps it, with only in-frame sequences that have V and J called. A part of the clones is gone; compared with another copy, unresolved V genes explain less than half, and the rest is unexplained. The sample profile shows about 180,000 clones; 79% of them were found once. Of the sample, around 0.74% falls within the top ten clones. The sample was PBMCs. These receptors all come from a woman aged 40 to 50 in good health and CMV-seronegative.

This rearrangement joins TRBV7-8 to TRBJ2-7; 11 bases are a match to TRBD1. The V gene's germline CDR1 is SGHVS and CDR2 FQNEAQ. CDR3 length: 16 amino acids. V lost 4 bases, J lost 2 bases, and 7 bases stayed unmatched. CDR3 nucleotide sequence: TGTGCCAGCAGCTCAACACCGGGACAGGGGGCCTACGAGCAGTACTTC. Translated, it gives CASSSTPGQGAYEQYF.

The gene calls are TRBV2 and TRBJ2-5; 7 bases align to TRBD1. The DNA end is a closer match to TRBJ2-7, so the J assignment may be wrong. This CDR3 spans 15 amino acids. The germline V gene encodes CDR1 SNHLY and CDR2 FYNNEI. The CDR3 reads CASRTGAEGSYEQYF. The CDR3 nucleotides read TGTGCCAGCAGAACAGGGGCTGAGGGTTCCTACGAGCAGTACTTC.

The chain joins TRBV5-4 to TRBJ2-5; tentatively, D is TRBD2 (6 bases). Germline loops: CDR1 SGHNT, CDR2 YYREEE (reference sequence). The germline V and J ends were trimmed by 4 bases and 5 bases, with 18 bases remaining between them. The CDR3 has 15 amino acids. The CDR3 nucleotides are TGTGCCAGCAGCACGACGGTGGAGGGGATGGAGACCCAGTACTTC. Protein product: CASSTTVEGMETQYF.

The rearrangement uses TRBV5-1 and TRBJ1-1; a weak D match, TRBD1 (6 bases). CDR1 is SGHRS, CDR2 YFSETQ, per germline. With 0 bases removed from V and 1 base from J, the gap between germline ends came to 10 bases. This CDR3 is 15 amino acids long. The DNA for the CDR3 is TGCGCCAGCAGCTTGGATGGCAGGGGGAACACTGAAGCTTTCTTT. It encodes CASSLDGRGNTEAFF.

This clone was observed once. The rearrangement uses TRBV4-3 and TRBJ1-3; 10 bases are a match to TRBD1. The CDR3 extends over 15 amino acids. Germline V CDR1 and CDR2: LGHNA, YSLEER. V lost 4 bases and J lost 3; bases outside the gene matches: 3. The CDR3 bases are TGCGCCAGCAGCCTAGGACAGGGGGTTGGAAACACCATATATTTT. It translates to CASSLGQGVGNTIYF.

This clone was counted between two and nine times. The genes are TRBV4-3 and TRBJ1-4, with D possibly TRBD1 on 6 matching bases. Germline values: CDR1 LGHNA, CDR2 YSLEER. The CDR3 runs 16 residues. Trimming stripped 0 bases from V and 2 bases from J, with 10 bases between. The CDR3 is CASSQDRGGTNEKLFF. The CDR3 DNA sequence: TGCGCCAGCAGCCAAGATCGAGGGGGTACTAATGAAAAACTGTTTTTT.

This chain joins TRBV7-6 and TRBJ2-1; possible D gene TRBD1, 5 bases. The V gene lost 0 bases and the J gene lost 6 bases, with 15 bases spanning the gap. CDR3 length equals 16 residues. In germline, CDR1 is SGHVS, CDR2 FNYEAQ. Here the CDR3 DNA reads TGTGCCAGCAGCTTAGCGAAGGCAGGGATAGGCAATGAGCAGTTCTTC. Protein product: CASSLAKAGIGNEQFF.

Here the CDR3 reads CASNPLAGAGEQFF. CDR3 nucleotides: TGTGCCAGCAACCCACTAGCGGGGGCTGGCGAGCAGTTCTTC. The chain recombines TRBV6-5 with TRBJ2-1, with 11 positions matching TRBD2. Germline V gene sequence: CDR1 MNHEY, CDR2 SVGAGI. This CDR3 has 14 residues. The V and J ends lost 7 bases and 10 bases, in that order; junction bases with no gene match: 9.

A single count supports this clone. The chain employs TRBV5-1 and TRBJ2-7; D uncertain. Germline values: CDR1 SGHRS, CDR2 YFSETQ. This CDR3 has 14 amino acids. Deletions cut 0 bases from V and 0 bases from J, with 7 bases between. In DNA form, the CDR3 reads TGCGCCAGCAGCTTGGTGGGCACCTCCTACGAGCAGTACTTC. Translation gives CASSLVGTSYEQYF.

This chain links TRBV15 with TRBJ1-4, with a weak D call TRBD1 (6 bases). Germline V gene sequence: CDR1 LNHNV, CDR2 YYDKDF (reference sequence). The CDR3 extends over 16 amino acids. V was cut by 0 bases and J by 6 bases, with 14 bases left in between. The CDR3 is CATSRDVGARHEKLFF. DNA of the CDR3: TGTGCCACCAGCAGAGATGTGGGGGCTCGCCATGAAAAACTGTTTTTT.

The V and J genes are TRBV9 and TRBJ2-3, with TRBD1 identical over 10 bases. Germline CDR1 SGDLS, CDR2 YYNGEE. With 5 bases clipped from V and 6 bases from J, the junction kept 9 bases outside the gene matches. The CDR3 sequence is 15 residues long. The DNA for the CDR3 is TGTGCCAGCAGTGATCCTGGGACAGGGGTGGATACGCAGTATTTT. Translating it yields CASSDPGTGVDTQYF.

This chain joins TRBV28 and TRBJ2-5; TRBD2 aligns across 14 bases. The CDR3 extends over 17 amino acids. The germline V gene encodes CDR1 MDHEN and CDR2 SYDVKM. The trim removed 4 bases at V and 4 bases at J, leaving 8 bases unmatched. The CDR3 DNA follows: TGTGCCAGCAGTTCACCTTCGACTAGCGGGAGGGGAGAGACCCAGTACTTC. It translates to CASSSPSTSGRGETQYF.

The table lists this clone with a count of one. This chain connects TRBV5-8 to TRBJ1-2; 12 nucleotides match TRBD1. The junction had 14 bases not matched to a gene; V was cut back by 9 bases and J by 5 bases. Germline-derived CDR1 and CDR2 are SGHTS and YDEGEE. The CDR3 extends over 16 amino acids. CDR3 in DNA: TGTGCCACCCTCCGGGACAGGGGGCTTGGCCGGTATGGCTACACCTTC. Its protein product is CATLRDRGLGRYGYTF.

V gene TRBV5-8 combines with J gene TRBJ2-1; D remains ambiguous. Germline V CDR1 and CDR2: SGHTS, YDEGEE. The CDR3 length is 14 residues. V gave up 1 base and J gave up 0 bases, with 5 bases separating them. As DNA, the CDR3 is TGTGCCAGCAGCTTGCTCGGCTCCTACAATGAGCAGTTCTTC. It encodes CASSLLGSYNEQFF.

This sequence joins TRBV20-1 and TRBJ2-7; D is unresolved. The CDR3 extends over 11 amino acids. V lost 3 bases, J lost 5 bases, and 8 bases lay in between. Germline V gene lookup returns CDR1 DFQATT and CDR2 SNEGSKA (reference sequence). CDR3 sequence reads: CSASPRDEQYF. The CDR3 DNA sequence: TGCAGTGCTAGCCCCCGCGACGAGCAGTACTTC.

This CDR3 reads CASSQDFRVYEQYF. The CDR3 DNA reads as TGCGCCAGCAGCCAAGATTTCAGGGTGTACGAGCAGTACTTC. V and J are TRBV4-1 and TRBJ2-7, with a tentative D call TRBD1 (5 bases). Germline-derived CDR1 and CDR2 are MGHRA and YSYEKL. Trimming took 0 bases from V and 4 from J, leaving 10 bases between them. The CDR3 covers 14 residues.

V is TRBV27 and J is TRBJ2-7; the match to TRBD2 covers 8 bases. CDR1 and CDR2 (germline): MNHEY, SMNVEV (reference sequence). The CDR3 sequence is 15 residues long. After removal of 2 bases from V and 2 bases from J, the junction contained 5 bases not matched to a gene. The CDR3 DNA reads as TGTGCCAGCAGTTTAACAGCGGGAGACCCCTACGAGCAGTACTTC. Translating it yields CASSLTAGDPYEQYF.

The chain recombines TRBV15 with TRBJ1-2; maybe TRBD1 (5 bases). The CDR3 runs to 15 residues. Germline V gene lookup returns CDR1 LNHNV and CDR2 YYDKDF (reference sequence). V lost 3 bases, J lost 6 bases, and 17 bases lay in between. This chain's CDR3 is CATSRIGDSYHGYTF. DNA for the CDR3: TGTGCCACCAGCAGGATAGGGGACTCATACCATGGCTACACCTTC. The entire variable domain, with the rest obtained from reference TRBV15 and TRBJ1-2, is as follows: DAMVIQNPRYQVTQFGKPVTLSCSQTLNHNVMYWYQQKSSQAPKLLFHYYDKDFNNEADTPDNFQSRRPNTSFCFLDIRSPGLGDTAMYLCATSRIGDSYHGYTFGSGTRLTVV.

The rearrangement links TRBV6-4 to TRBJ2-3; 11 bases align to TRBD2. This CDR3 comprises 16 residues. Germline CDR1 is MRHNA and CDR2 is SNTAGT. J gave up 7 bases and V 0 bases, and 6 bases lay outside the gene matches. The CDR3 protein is CASSDSPSGGLYTQYF. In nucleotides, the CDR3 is TGTGCCAGCAGTGACTCTCCTAGCGGGGGGCTGTATACGCAGTATTTT.

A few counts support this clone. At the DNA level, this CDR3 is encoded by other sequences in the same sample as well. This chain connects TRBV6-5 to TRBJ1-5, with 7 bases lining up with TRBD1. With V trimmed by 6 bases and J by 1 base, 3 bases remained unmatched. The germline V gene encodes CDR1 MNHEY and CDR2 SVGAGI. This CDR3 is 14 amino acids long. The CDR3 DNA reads TGTGCCAGCAGGCGACAGGGAAGCAATCAGCCCCAGCATTTT. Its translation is CASRRQGSNQPQHF.

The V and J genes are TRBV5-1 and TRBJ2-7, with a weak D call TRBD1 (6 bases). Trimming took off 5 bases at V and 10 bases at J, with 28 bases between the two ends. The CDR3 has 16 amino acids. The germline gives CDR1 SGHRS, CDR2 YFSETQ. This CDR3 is CASRTRPGDQFCDQYF. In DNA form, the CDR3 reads TGCGCCAGCAGGACTCGTCCAGGGGACCAGTTCTGCGACCAGTACTTC.

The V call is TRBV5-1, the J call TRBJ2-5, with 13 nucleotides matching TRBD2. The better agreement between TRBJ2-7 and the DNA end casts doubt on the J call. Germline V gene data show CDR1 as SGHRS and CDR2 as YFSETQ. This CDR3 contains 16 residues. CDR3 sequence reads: CASSWGGLAGRYEQYF. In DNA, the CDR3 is TGCGCCAGCAGCTGGGGGGGACTAGCGGGGAGGTACGAGCAGTACTTC.

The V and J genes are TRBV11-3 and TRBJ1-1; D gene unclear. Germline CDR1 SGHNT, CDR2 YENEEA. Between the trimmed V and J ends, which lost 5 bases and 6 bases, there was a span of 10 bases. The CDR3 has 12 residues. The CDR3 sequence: CASSRPGAEAFF. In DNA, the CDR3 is TGTGCCAGCAGCCGTCCCGGGGCTGAAGCTTTCTTT.

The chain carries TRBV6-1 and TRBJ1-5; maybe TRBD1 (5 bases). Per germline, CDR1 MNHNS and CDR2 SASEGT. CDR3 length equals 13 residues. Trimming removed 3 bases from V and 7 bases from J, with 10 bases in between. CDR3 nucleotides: TGTGCCAGCAGTGAGAGGGGAGGGCAGCCCCAGCATTTT. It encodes CASSERGGQPQHF.

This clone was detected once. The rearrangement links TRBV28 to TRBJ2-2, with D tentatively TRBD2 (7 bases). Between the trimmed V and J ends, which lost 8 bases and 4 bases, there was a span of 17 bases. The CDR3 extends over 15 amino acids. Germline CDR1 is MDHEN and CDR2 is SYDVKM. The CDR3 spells CASATGGAATGELFF. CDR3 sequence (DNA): TGTGCCAGCGCGACTGGGGGGGCGGCCACCGGGGAGCTGTTTTTT. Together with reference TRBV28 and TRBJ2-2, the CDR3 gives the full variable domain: DVKVTQSSRYLVKRTGEKVFLECVQDMDHENMFWYRQDPGLGLRLIYFSYDVKMKEKGDIPEGYSVSREKKERFSLILESASTNQTSMYLCASATGGAATGELFFGEGSRLTVL.

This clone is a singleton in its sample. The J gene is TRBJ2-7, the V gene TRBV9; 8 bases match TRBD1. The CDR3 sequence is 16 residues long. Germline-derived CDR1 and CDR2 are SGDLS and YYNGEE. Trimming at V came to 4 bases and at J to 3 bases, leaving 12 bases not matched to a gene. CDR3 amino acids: CASSLGQGSLIYEQYF. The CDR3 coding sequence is TGTGCCAGCAGCCTCGGACAGGGTTCTTTAATCTACGAGCAGTACTTC.